This T cell receptor (beta chain) is from a study of vaccination and CD4 T cells after COVID-19. Overall study: PCR on nasal swabs identified SARS-CoV-2 in convalescent patients, of whom fewer than ten were mild and one severe. The cells in question were stimulated using overlapping spike peptides derived from SARS-CoV-2, HCoV-NL63, HCoV-OC43 and HCoV-229E.

This CDR3 region has 14 residues. Germline V gene lookup returns CDR1 MDHEN and CDR2 SYDVKM. V shed 6 bases and J 7 bases; nucleotides not matched to a gene: 9. This clonotype was counted a few times. Its specificity is unknown. As for treatment: roughly 10-day PBMC culture with coronavirus spike peptide pools or control peptides (ViraFEST assay). Negative selection enriched CD4+ T cells from cultures at 9 to 10 days. Scientists ran DNA taken from cultured CD4+ T cells through the Oncomine TCR Beta short-read assay for sequencing. TCRdb processed the PCR reads anew with MiXCR; each CDR3 protein has one entry. The data contain 15,000 to 20,000 distinct CDR3 sequences, about 50% of them singletons.

This sequence originates from a human donor who had recovered from COVID-19. The source material was CD4+ T cells from blood, cultured in vitro. This chain connects TRBV28 to TRBJ2-1, with TRBD2 identical over 7 bases. DNA for the CDR3: TGTGCCAGCAGGCCGGGACTAATATCTAATGAGCAGTTCTTC. It codes for CASRPGLISNEQFF.